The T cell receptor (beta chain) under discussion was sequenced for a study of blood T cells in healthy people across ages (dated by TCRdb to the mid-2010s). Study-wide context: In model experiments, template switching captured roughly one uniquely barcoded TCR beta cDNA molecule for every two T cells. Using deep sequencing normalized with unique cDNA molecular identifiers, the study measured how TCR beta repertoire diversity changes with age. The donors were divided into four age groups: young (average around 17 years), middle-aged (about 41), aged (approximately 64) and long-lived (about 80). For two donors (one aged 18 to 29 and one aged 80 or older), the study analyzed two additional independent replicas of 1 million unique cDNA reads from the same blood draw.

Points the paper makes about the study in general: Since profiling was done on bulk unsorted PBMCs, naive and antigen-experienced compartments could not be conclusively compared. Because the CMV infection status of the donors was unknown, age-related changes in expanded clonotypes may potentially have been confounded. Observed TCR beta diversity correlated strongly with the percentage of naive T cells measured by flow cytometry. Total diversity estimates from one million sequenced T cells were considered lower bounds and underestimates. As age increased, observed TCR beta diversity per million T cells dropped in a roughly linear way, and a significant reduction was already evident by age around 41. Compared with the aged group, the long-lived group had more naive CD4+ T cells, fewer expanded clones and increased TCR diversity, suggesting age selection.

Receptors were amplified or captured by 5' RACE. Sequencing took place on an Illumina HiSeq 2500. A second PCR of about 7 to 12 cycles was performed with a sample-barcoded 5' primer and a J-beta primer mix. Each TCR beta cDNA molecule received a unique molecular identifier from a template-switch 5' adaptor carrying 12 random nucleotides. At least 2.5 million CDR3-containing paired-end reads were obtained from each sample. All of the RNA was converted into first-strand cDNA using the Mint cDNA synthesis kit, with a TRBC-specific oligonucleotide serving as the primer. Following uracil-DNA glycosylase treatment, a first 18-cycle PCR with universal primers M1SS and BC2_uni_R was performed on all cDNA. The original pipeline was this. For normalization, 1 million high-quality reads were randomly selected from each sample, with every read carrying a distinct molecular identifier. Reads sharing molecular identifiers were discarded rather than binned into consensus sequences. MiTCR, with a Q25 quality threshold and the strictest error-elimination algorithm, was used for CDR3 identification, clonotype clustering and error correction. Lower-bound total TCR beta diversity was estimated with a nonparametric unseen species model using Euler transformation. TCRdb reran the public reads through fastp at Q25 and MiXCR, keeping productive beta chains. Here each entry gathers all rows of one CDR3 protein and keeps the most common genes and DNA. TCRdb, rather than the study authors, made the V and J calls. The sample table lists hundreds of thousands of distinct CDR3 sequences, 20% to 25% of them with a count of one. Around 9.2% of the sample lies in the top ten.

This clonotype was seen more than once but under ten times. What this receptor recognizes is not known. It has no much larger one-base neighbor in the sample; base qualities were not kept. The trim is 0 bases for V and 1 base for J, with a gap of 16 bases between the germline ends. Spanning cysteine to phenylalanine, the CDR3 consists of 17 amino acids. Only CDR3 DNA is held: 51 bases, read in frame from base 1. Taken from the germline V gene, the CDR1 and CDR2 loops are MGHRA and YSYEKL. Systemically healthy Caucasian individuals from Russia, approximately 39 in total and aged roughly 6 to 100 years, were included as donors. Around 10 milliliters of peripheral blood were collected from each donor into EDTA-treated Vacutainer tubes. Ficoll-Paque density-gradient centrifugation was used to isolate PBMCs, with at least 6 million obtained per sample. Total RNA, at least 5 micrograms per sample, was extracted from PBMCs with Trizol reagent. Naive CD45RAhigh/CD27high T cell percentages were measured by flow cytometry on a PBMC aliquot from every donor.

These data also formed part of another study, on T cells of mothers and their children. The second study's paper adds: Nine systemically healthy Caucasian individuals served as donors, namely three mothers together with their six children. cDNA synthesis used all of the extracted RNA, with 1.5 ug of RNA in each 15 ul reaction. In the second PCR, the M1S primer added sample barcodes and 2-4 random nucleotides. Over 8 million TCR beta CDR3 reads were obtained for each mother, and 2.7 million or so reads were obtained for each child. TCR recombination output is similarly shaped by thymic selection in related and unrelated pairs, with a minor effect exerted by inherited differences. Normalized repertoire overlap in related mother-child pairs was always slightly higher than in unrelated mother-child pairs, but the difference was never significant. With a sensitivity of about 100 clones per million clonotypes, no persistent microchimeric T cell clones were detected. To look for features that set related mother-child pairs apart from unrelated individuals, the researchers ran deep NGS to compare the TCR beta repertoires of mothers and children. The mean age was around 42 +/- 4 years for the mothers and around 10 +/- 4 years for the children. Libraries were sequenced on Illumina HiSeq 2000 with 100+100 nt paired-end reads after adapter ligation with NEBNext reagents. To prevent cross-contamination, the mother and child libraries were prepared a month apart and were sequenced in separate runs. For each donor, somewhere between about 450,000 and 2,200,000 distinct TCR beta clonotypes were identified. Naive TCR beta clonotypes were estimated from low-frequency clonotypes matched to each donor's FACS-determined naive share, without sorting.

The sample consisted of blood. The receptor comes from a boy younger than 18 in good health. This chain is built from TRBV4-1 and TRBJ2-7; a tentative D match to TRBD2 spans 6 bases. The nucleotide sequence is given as TGCGCCAGCAGCCAAGAAGCTGGCCCCGGGAGATCCTACGAGCAGTACTTC. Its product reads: CASSQEAGPGRSYEQYF.